Presented here are 5 T cell receptor beta chains from one specimen sequenced in a study of CD8 T cells in ankylosing spondylitis. The study, taken as a whole, reports: What seemed typical of ankylosing spondylitis blood was a TCR beta motif built from under 10 highly homologous variants.

Their recognized antigens are unknown. TCRdb passed the 5' RACE reads through MiXCR, listing each CDR3 protein once. The top ten hold just over 14% of the sample, which has approximately 300,000 distinct CDR3 sequences, roughly 8% seen once. Specimen: blood, either unsorted or a sorted T cell fraction (not recorded which). These receptor sequences come from a male donor with ankylosing spondylitis.

The CDR3 DNA follows: TGTGCCAGCAGGACCGAGGCAGATACGCAGTATTTT. Protein product: CASRTEADTQYF. This rearrangement joins TRBV2 to TRBJ2-3; D remains unclear. The V end lost 6 bases, the J end lost 4 bases, and 8 bases lay between the germline ends. This CDR3 spans 12 amino acids. Germline V gives CDR1 SNHLY, CDR2 FYNNEI. The whole variable domain, remainder taken from reference TRBV2 and TRBJ2-3, is EPEVTQTPSHQVTQMGQEVILRCVPISNHLYFYWYRQILGQKVEFLVSFYNNEISEKSEIFDDQFSVERPDGSNFTLKIRSTKLEDSAMYFCASRTEADTQYFGPGTRLTVL.

Regarding this clonotype: Compared with germline, one end of the junction differs, possibly owing to a read error. This chain connects TRBV5-1 to TRBJ1-1; the match to TRBD1 covers 8 bases. The CDR3 extends over 15 amino acids. The germline CDR1 and CDR2 sequences are SGHRS and YFSETQ. CDR3 region: CASNSQGARDTEAFF. CDR3 nucleotides: TGCGCTAGCAACTCTCAGGGGGCAAGAGACACTGAAGCTTTCTTT.

This clonotype was recorded a few times. The CDR3 reads CASSVEGSAKLFF. DNA of the CDR3: TGTGCCAGCAGTGTGGAGGGCTCGGCGAAGCTGTTTTTT. The chain links TRBV6-4 to TRBJ2-2, with D possibly TRBD2 on 6 matching bases. Trimming cost V 4 bases and J 12 bases, with 15 bases left between them. Germline CDR1 and CDR2: MRHNA and SNTAGT. The CDR3 length is 13 residues.

J is TRBJ2-1 and V is TRBV11-3; the match to TRBD2 covers 10 bases. The CDR3 sequence is 14 residues long. V shed 6 bases and J 7 bases; nucleotides not matched to a gene: 6. Germline loops: CDR1 SGHNT, CDR2 YENEEA. The CDR3 protein is CASRRTSGRNEQFF. The CDR3 DNA reads as TGTGCCAGCAGGAGGACTAGCGGTAGGAATGAGCAGTTCTTC. Full variable domain (missing parts from reference TRBV11-3 and TRBJ2-1): EAGVVQSPRYKIIEKKQPVAFWCNPISGHNTLYWYLQNLGQGPELLIRYENEEAVDDSQLPKDRFSAERLKGVDSTLKIQPAELGDSAVYLCASRRTSGRNEQFFGPGTRLTVL.

This clonotype occurred a few times. The genes are TRBV4-1 and TRBJ2-5; D call uncertain. Germline values: CDR1 MGHRA, CDR2 YSYEKL. This CDR3 is built from 12 residues. Trimming shortened V by 5 bases and J by 5 bases, and 9 bases separated the two germline ends. In DNA, the CDR3 is TGCGCCAGCAGCTCAAGCACTGAGACCCAGTACTTC. Encoded protein: CASSSSTETQYF.